The entry below gives a single TCR beta chain sequence along with its context. The sample is drawn from a study of blood T cell repertoires in COVID-19. As for the study in general: Samples taken during acute and convalescent COVID-19 were collected in the United States, Italy and Spain.

The germline V gene encodes CDR1 SGHRS and CDR2 YFSETQ. The CDR3 sequence is 16 residues long. The assay was immunoSEQ multiplex PCR, and TCRdb's table has in-frame clones only and misses some. The sample includes about 100,000 clones, approximately 84% of them seen just once. This receptor was taken from a young man in a cohort sampled during active COVID-19. The chain employs TRBV5-1 and TRBJ2-5; perhaps TRBD1 as D (6 bases). Gene TRBJ2-7 matches the end of the DNA better, so the J call may be wrong. Sequenced sample: peripheral blood. The CDR3 protein is CASRPGTFSTSYEQYF. The CDR3 nucleotides are TGCGCCAGCCGTCCCGGGACATTCTCGACCTCCTACGAGCAGTACTTC.